Listed below are T cell receptor beta chains from one sample, sequenced in a study of T cell responses to AZD1222 COVID-19 vaccine. Sequenced by immunoSEQ multiplex PCR; TCRdb stores in-frame clones only, minus some. The sample lists about 72,000 clones; roughly nine tenths were seen once. Sequencing was performed on peripheral blood, taken 28 days after the second AZD1222 dose. The receptors were sampled from an adult who received the AZD1222 COVID-19 vaccine. Both conserved end residues are part of each CDR3. D genes are given only for firm matches. A clone size is listed for some rows: how often the clone was seen (once, few, many), or a class if it is expanded.

v_gene	d_gene	j_gene	abundance	CDR3aa
TRBV7-8	NA	TRBJ1-4	NA	CASSLAQGEKLFF
TRBV6-2/TRBV6-3	TRBD1	TRBJ1-1	once	CASSLFSGGTEAFF
TRBV27	NA	TRBJ2-4	NA	CASSLQGSENIQYF
TRBV5-1	NA	TRBJ2-2	NA	CASSRGRGTNTGELFF
TRBV7-6	NA	TRBJ2-3	NA	CASSLSTSYSTDTQYF
TRBV6-5	TRBD1	TRBJ1-2	few	CASTADRGRGYTF
TRBV7-2	NA	TRBJ1-3	NA	CASSLAGVGNTIYF
TRBV27	NA	TRBJ2-1	once	CASSLLFSAIEQFF
TRBV3-1/TRBV3-2	TRBD2	TRBJ2-3	once	CASSQDRRTSGTGTDTQYF
TRBV5-1	TRBD2	TRBJ2-7	NA	CASSLDTSGRRNSYEQYF
TRBV10-3	NA	TRBJ1-1	once	CAISSTGSVAEAFF
TRBV25-1	NA	TRBJ2-7	once	CASSPRPSYEQYF
TRBV9	NA	TRBJ1-4	NA	CASSQGGRANEKLFF
TRBV3-1/TRBV3-2	TRBD1	TRBJ1-4	NA	CASSAQDRVRQKLFF
TRBV27	TRBD1	TRBJ2-5	NA	CASSLTGTGREETQYF
TRBV12-3/TRBV12-4	TRBD1	TRBJ2-3	NA	CATGQGNTDTQYF
TRBV5-1	TRBD1	TRBJ2-2	NA	CASSPIPGQGELFF
TRBV9	TRBD1	TRBJ2-1	NA	CASSGQGWGNEQFF
TRBV19	TRBD2	TRBJ2-3	NA	CASSTTSGGTDTQYF
TRBV18	NA	TRBJ2-1	NA	CASSPRERAEQFF
TRBV10-2	NA	TRBJ2-7	once	CATRAGNEQYF
TRBV19	TRBD1	TRBJ1-1	NA	CASSSGGTGSGTEAFF
TRBV27	NA	TRBJ1-2	NA	CASSPPYRQGRHGYTF
TRBV28	TRBD1	TRBJ2-7	NA	CASKDGQAEAYEQYF
TRBV27	NA	TRBJ2-7	NA	CASSSRGYPYEQYF
TRBV18	NA	TRBJ1-5	NA	CASSPGRDAPQPQHF
TRBV5-1	NA	TRBJ2-3	NA	CASSLGPTDTQYF
TRBV4-1	NA	TRBJ1-2	few	CASSQVTFFDSNYGYTF
TRBV7-3	NA	TRBJ2-1	few	CASSLIGVGEQFF
TRBV5-4	NA	TRBJ2-1	NA	CASSLVSKEQFF
TRBV27	TRBD1	TRBJ2-1	once	CASSLAGGIYNEQFF
TRBV3-1/TRBV3-2	TRBD1	TRBJ1-4	NA	CASSRNRGINEKLFF
TRBV12-3/TRBV12-4	NA	TRBJ1-1	NA	CASSLHRGTEAFF
TRBV29-1	TRBD1	TRBJ2-7	NA	CSVEDPGQGSYEQYF
TRBV2	TRBD1	TRBJ2-7	few	CASPRGQGPYEQYF
TRBV29-1	TRBD1	TRBJ1-4	NA	CSVGQGGGEKLFF
TRBV7-8	TRBD1	TRBJ1-5	NA	CASTPTGIGNQPQHF
TRBV29-1	NA	TRBJ1-5	NA	CSVGDGSNQPQHF
TRBV28	NA	TRBJ2-3	NA	CASSSILAAEMDTQYF
TRBV4-3	TRBD1	TRBJ2-7	NA	CASSQALGQGIWEQYF